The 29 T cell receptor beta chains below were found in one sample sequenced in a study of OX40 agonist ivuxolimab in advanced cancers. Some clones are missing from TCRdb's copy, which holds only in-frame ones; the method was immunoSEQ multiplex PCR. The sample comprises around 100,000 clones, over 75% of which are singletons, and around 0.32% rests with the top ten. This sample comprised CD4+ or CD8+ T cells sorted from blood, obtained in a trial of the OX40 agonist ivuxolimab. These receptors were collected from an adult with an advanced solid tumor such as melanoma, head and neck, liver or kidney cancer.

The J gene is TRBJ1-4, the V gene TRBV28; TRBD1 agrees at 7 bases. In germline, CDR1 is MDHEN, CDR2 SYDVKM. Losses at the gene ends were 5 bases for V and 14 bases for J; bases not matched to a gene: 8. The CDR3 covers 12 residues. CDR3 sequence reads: CASSEGARALFF. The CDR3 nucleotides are TGTGCCAGCAGTGAGGGGGCTCGGGCGCTGTTTTTT.

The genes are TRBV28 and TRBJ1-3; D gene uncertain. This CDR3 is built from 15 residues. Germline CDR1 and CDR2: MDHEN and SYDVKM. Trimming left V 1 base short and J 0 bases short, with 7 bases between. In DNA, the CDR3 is TGTGCCAGCAGTTTATTACCTATCTCTGGAAACACCATATATTTT. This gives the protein CASSLLPISGNTIYF.

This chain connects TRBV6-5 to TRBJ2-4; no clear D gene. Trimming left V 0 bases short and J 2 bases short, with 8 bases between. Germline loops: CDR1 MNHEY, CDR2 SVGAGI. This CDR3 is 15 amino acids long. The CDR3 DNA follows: TGTGCCAGCAGTTACTCCACGTGGACCAAAAACATTCAGTACTTC. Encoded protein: CASSYSTWTKNIQYF.

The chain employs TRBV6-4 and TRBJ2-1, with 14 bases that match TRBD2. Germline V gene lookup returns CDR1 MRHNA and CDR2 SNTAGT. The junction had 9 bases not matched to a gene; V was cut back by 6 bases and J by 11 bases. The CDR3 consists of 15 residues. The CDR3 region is CASSPGTSGSWKQFF. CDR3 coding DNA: TGTGCCAGCAGCCCCGGGACTAGCGGGAGTTGGAAGCAGTTCTTC.

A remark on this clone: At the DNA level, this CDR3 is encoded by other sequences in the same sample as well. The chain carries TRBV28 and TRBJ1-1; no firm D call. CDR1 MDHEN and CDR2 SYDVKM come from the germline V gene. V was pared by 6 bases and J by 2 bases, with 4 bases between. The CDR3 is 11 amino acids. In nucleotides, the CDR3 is TGTGCCAGCAGCTCAAACACTGAAGCTTTCTTT. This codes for CASSSNTEAFF.

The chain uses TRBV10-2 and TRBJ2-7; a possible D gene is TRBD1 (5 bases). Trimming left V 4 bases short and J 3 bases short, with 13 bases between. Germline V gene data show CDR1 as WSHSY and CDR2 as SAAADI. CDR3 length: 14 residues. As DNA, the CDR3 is TGCGCCAGCAGTGTGTTGGGGCAGTACTACGAGCAGTACTTC. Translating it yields CASSVLGQYYEQYF.

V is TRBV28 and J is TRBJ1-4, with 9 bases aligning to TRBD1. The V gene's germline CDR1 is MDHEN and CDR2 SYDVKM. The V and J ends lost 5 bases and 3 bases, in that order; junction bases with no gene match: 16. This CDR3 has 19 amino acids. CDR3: CASSPGQGKVPGPNEKLFF. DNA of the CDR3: TGTGCCAGCAGTCCGGGACAGGGAAAGGTACCAGGCCCTAATGAAAAACTGTTTTTT.

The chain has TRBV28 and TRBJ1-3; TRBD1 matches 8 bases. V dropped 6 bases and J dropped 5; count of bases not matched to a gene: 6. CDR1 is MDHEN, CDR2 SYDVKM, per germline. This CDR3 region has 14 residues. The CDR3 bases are TGTGCCAGCAGCCCCCGGACAGGGAGAAACACCATATATTTT. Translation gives CASSPRTGRNTIYF.

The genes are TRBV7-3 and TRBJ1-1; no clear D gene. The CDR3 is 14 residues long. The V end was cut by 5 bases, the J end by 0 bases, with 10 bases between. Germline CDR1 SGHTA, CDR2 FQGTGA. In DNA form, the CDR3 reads TGTGCCAGCAGCGTTGGACCATTGAACACTGAAGCTTTCTTT. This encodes CASSVGPLNTEAFF.

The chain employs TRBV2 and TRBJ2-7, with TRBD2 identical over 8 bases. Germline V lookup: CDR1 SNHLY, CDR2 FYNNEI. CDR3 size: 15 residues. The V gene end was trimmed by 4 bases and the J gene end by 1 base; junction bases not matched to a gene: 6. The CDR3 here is CASSGIAGLSYEQYF. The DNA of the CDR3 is TGTGCCAGCAGTGGGATAGCGGGGCTATCCTACGAGCAGTACTTC.

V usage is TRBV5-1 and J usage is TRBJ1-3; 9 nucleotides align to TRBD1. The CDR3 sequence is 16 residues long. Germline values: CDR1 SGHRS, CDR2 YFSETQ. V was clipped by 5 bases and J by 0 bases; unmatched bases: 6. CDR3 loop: CASRTGGAGSGNTIYF. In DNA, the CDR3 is TGCGCCAGCAGAACAGGGGGCGCTGGCTCTGGAAACACCATATATTTT.

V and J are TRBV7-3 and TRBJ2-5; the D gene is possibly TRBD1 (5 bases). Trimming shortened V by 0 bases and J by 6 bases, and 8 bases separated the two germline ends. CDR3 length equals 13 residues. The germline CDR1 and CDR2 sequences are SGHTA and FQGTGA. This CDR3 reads CASSLTLGQTQYF. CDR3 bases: TGTGCCAGCAGCTTAACACTGGGGCAGACCCAGTACTTC.

This chain's CDR3 is CASRLAGDTQYF. The CDR3, as DNA: TGTGCCAGCAGGCTAGCCGGGGATACGCAGTATTTT. This sequence joins TRBV7-2 and TRBJ2-3; possibly TRBD2 for D (5 bases). Looked up from germline, CDR1 is SGHTA and CDR2 is FQGNSA. Between the trimmed V and J ends, which lost 6 bases and 6 bases, there was a span of 10 bases. CDR3 size: 12 residues.

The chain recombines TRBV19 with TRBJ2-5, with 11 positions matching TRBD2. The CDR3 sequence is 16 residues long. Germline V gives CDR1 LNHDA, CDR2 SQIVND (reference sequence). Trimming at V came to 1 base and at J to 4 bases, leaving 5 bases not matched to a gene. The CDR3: CASSIALAGGRETQYF. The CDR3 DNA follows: TGTGCCAGTAGTATAGCTCTAGCGGGAGGACGAGAGACCCAGTACTTC.

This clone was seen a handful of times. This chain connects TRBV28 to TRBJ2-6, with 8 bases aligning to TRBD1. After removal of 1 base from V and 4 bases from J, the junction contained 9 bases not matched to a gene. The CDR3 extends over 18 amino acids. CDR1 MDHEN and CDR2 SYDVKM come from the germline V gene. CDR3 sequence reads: CASSLFLQGGTGANVLTF. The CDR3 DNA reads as TGTGCCAGCAGTTTATTTCTACAGGGGGGAACCGGGGCCAACGTCCTGACTTTC.

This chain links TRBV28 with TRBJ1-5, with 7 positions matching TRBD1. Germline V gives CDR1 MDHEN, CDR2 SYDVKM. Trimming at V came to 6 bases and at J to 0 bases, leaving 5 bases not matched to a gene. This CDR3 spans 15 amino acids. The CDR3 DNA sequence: TGTGCCAGCAGCTATGCAGGGGGTAGCAATCAGCCCCAGCATTTT. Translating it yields CASSYAGGSNQPQHF.

This CDR3 reads CAWSVLGSTGNTIYF. The CDR3 coding sequence is TGTGCCTGGAGTGTACTGGGGAGCACTGGAAACACCATATATTTT. The chain combines TRBV30 with TRBJ1-3; D is unclear. The V and J ends lost 0 bases and 2 bases respectively, with 11 bases between them. CDR3 length equals 15 residues. Germline V CDR1 and CDR2: GTSNPN, SVGIG (reference sequence).

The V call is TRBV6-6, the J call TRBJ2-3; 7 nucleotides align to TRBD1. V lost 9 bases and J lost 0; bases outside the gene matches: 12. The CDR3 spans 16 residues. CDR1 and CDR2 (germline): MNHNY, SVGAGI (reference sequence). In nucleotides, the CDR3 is TGTGCCAGTTCCTTTAGAGACAGGGCTAGCACAGATACGCAGTATTTT. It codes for CASSFRDRASTDTQYF.

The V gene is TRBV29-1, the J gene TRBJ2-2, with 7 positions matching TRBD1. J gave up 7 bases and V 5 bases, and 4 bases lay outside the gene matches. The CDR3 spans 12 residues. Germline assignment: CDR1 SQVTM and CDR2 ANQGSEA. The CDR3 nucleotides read TGCAGCGTTAAGACAGGGTACGGGGAGCTGTTTTTT. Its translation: CSVKTGYGELFF.

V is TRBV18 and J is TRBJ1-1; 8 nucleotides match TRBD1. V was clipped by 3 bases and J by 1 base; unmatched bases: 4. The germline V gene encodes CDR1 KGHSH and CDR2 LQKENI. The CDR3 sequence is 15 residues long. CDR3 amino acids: CASSPQGARNTEAFF. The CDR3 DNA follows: TGTGCCAGCTCACCCCAGGGGGCACGGAACACTGAAGCTTTCTTT.

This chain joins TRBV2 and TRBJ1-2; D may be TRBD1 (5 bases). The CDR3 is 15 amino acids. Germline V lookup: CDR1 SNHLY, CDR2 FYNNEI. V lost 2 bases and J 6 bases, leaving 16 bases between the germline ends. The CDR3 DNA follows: TGTGCCAGCAGTGAAATCCAGGGAATGGTCGATGGCTACACCTTC. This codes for CASSEIQGMVDGYTF.

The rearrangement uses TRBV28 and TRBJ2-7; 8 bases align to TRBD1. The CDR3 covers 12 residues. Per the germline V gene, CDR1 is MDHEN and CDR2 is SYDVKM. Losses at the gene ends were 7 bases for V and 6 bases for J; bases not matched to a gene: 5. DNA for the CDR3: TGTGCCAGCACCTTCCAGGGGGCCGAGCAGTACTTC. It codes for CASTFQGAEQYF. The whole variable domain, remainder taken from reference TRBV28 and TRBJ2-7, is DVKVTQSSRYLVKRTGEKVFLECVQDMDHENMFWYRQDPGLGLRLIYFSYDVKMKEKGDIPEGYSVSREKKERFSLILESASTNQTSMYLCASTFQGAEQYFGPGTRLTVT.

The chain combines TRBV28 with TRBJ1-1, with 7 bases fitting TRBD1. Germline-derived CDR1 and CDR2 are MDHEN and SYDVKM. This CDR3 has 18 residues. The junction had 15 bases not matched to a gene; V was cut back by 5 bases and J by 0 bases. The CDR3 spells CASSPPLDRVAVNTEAFF. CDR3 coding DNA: TGTGCCAGCAGTCCCCCACTCGACAGGGTGGCGGTGAACACTGAAGCTTTCTTT. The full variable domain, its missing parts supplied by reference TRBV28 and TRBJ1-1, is DVKVTQSSRYLVKRTGEKVFLECVQDMDHENMFWYRQDPGLGLRLIYFSYDVKMKEKGDIPEGYSVSREKKERFSLILESASTNQTSMYLCASSPPLDRVAVNTEAFFGQGTRLTVV.

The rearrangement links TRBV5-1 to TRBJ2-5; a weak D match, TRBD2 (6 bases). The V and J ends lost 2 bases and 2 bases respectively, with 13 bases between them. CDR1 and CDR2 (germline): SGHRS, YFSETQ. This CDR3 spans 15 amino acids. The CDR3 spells CASSFSGNIQETQYF. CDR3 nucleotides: TGCGCCAGCAGCTTTAGCGGAAATATTCAAGAGACCCAGTACTTC.

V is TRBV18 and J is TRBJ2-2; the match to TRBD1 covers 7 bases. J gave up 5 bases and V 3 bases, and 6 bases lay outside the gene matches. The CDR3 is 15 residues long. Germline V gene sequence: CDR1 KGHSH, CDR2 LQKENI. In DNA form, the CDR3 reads TGTGCCAGCTCACCGCGAGACAGGGTTACCGGGGAGCTGTTTTTT. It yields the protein CASSPRDRVTGELFF.

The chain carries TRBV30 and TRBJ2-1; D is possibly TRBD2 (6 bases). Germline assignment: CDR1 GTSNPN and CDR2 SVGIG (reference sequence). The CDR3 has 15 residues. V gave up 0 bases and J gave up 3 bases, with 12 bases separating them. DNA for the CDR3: TGTGCCTGGAGTGTCGGGGGATCGGGCTACAATGAGCAGTTCTTC. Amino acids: CAWSVGGSGYNEQFF.

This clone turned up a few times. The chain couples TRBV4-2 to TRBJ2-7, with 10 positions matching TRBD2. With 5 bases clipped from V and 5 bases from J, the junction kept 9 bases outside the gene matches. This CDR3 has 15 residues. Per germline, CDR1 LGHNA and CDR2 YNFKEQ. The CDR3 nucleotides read TGTGCCAGCAGCTCTAGCGGGAGTAGCCTCGACGAGCAGTACTTC. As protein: CASSSSGSSLDEQYF.

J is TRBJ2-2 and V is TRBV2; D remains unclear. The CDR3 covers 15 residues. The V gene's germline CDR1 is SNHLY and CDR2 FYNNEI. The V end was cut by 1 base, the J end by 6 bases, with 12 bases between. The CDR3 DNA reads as TGTGCCAGCAGTGAAGGAAGGACCAGTGCCGGGGAGCTGTTTTTT. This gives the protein CASSEGRTSAGELFF.

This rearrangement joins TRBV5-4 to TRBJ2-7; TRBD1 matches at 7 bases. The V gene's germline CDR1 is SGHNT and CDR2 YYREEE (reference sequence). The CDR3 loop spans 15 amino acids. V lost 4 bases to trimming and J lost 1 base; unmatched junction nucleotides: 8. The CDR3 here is CASSLDRATSYEQYF. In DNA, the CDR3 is TGTGCCAGCAGCCTCGACAGGGCAACTTCCTACGAGCAGTACTTC.